This entry is about one TCR beta chain. The same CDR3 can be traced to other DNA sequences in this sample. This record comes from a study of blood T cell repertoires in COVID-19. In the study overall: Samples of COVID-19 (acute and convalescent) were obtained from the United States, Italy and Spain. Sample material is recorded as cDNA or gDNA derived from T cells, B-cell-depleted T cells, or PBMCs.

Sequencing was performed with immunoSEQ multiplex PCR; in TCRdb, only in-frame clones are kept and a portion is missing. The repertoire holds approximately 97,000 clones, approximately 87% seen once, with approximately 20% in the top ten. Germline values: CDR1 SGHAT, CDR2 FQNNGV. Trimming stripped 5 bases from V and 0 bases from J, with 7 bases between. This CDR3 contains 14 residues. V gene TRBV11-2 combines with J gene TRBJ2-2; D may be TRBD2 (5 bases). The clonotype comes from a human donor in a cohort sampled during active COVID-19. Source material: peripheral blood. CDR3 sequence reads: CASSLGTNTGELFF. CDR3 nucleotides: TGTGCCAGCAGCCTCGGGACGAACACCGGGGAGCTGTTTTTT.